The text below deals with one T cell receptor (beta chain). V was pared by 3 bases and J by 1 base, with 13 bases between. Germline V gene lookup returns CDR1 KGHSH and CDR2 LQKENI. The CDR3 sequence is 15 residues long. Here immunoSEQ multiplex PCR was the method, and the copy in TCRdb shows in-frame clones only, minus some. The table shows 60,000 or so clones, with roughly 76% occurring only once. This specimen belongs to a study of T cells in localized non-small cell lung cancer. The receptor was derived from a man aged 35 to 69 with stage II lung adenocarcinoma. This chain uses TRBV18 with TRBJ2-7; tentatively, D is TRBD2 (6 bases). The sample consisted of PBMCs, taken before any cancer treatment. Here the CDR3 DNA reads TGTGCCAGCTCACCTACTAGCCTACAGTCCTACGAGCAGTACTTC. Its protein is CASSPTSLQSYEQYF.